The 11 T cell receptor beta chains presented below share a single source sample, sequenced in a study of cytomegalovirus exposure and HLA in healthy donors. Clones were read by immunoSEQ multiplex PCR, and TCRdb kept only the in-frame ones, dropping some. The sample lists under 150,000 clones, approximately 84% seen once, with more than 1.4% in the top ten. The material sequenced was PBMCs. The receptors were sampled from a young woman in good health and CMV-seronegative.

This clone has only one observation. This sequence joins TRBV28 and TRBJ2-2, with TRBD2 identical over 8 bases. V trimming: 3 bases; J trimming: 4 bases; junction bases outside the gene matches: 1. The germline V gene encodes CDR1 MDHEN and CDR2 SYDVKM. The CDR3 contains 14 residues. The chain's CDR3 is CASSFGGVTGELFF. CDR3 DNA: TGTGCCAGCAGTTTCGGGGGGGTCACCGGGGAGCTGTTTTTT.

This chain uses TRBV2 with TRBJ1-1, with D unresolved. Trimming took 4 bases from V and 9 from J, leaving 6 bases between them. Germline V gene sequence: CDR1 SNHLY, CDR2 FYNNEI. The CDR3 runs to 10 residues. The CDR3 sequence: CASSGGKAFF. The CDR3 region has the DNA TGTGCCAGCAGTGGCGGAAAAGCTTTCTTT.

The V call is TRBV4-2, the J call TRBJ1-2; maybe TRBD1 (6 bases). Germline CDR1 LGHNA, CDR2 YNFKEQ. V was cut by 1 base and J by 5 bases, with 11 bases left in between. This CDR3 has 14 residues. CDR3 sequence (DNA): TGTGCCAGCAGCCAAGTCGGGAGGGGGTATGGCTACACCTTC. It yields the protein CASSQVGRGYGYTF.

This clone was seen only once. V usage is TRBV29-1 and J usage is TRBJ2-1, with a possible D match to TRBD2 (5 bases). This CDR3 contains 11 residues. Germline loops: CDR1 SQVTM, CDR2 ANQGSEA. Trimming left V 4 bases short and J 6 bases short, with 7 bases between. The CDR3 loop is CSVGTLNEQFF. The CDR3 bases are TGCAGCGTTGGGACTCTCAATGAGCAGTTCTTC.

The rearrangement uses TRBV6-5 and TRBJ1-2; TRBD1 aligns across 10 bases. Germline CDR1 and CDR2: MNHEY and SVGAGI. The length of the CDR3 is 13 residues. After removal of 2 bases from V and 6 bases from J, the junction contained 0 bases not matched to a gene. The CDR3 bases are TGTGCCAGCAGTTACGACAGGGGGCATGGCTACACCTTC. It is translated as CASSYDRGHGYTF.

This sequence joins TRBV7-2 and TRBJ1-4, with a weak D call TRBD1 (6 bases). The CDR3 covers 15 residues. CDR1 and CDR2 from the germline V gene are SGHTA and FQGNSA. With 4 bases removed from V and 7 bases from J, the gap between germline ends came to 16 bases. This CDR3 reads CASSSTGGRFEKLFF. The CDR3 bases are TGTGCCAGCAGCTCCACGGGGGGGCGTTTTGAAAAACTGTTTTTT.

V and J are TRBV25-1 and TRBJ2-1, with D possibly being TRBD1 (5 bases). V lost 2 bases, J lost 7 bases, and 12 bases lay in between. Germline V gives CDR1 MGHDK, CDR2 SYGVNS. The CDR3 spans 14 residues. This CDR3 reads CASSEQGRRNEQFF. DNA for the CDR3: TGTGCCAGCAGTGAACAGGGTAGGCGGAATGAGCAGTTCTTC.

J is TRBJ2-2 and V is TRBV7-2, with D uncertain. V dropped 1 base and J dropped 9 bases, with 12 bases sitting between them. Germline loops: CDR1 SGHTA, CDR2 FQGNSA. This CDR3 is built from 14 residues. The CDR3 coding sequence is TGTGCCAGCAGCTTAGACCCGAGTGCCAGGGAGCTGTTTTTT. Residues: CASSLDPSARELFF.

The chain couples TRBV7-2 to TRBJ1-1; D might be TRBD1 (6 bases). CDR1 and CDR2 (germline): SGHTA, FQGNSA. CDR3 length: 15 residues. The germline V and J ends were trimmed by 1 base and 1 base, with 10 bases remaining between them. The CDR3 region has the DNA TGTGCCAGCAGCTTAGGTGGGACACCGAACACTGAAGCTTTCTTT. It encodes CASSLGGTPNTEAFF.

Turning to this clone: Other DNA sequences within the sample encode an identical CDR3. This chain connects TRBV29-1 to TRBJ1-1; no clear D gene. V was shortened by 6 bases and J by 3 bases, with 5 bases between the two germline ends. CDR3 length: 10 amino acids. Looked up from germline, CDR1 is SQVTM and CDR2 is ANQGSEA. CDR3 nucleotides: TGCAGCGTCCGGGACACTGAAGCTTTCTTT. Its protein product is CSVRDTEAFF. The complete variable domain, with remaining parts taken from reference TRBV29-1 and TRBJ1-1, reads SAVISQKPSRDICQRGTSLTIQCQVDSQVTMMFWYRQQPGQSLTLIATANQGSEATYESGFVIDKFPISRPNLTFSTLTVSNMSPEDSSIYLCSVRDTEAFFGQGTRLTVV.

The chain has TRBV11-2 and TRBJ1-2; a possible D gene is TRBD1 (6 bases). The germline V gene has CDR1 SGHAT and CDR2 FQNNGV. The CDR3 runs 16 residues. Trimming left V 8 bases short and J 8 bases short, with 27 bases between. CDR3 region: CASGPRPTGASNGYTF. DNA for the CDR3: TGTGCCAGCGGCCCAAGGCCGACAGGTGCGTCTAACGGCTACACCTTC.